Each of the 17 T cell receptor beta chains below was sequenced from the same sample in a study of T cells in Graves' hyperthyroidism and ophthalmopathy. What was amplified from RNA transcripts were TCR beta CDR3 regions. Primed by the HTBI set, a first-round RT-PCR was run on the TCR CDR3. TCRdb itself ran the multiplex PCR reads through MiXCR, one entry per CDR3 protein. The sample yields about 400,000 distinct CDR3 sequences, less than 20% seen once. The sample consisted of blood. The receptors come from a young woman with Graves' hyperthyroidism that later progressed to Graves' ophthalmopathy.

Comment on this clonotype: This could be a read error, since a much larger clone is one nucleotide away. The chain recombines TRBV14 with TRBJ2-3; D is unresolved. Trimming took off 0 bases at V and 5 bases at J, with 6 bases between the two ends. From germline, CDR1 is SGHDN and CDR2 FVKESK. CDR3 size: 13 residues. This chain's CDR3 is CASSQDTRDTQYF. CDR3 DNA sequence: TGTGCCAGCAGCCAAGATACGAGAGATACGCAGTATTTT.

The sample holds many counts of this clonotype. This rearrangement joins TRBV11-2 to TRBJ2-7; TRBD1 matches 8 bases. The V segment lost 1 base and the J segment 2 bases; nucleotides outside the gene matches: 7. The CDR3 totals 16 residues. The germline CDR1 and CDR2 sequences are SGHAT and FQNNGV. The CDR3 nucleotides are TGTGCCAGCAGCTTAGCTTGGCAGGGGGCGACCTACGAGCAGTACTTC. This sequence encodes CASSLAWQGATYEQYF.

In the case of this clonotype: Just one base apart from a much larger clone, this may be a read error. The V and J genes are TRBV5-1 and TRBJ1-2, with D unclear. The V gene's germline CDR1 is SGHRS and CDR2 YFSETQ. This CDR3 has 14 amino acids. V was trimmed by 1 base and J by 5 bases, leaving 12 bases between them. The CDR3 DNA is TGCGCCAGCAGCTTGATTGGTCAGTGGTATGGCTACACCTTC. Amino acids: CASSLIGQWYGYTF.

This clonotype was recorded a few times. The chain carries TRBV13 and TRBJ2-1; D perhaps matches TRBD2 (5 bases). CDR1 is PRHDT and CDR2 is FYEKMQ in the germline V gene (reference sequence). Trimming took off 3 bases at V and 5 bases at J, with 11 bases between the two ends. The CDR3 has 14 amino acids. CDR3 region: CASSFLPGDNEQFF. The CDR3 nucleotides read TGTGCCAGCAGCTTTCTGCCCGGGGACAATGAGCAGTTCTTC.

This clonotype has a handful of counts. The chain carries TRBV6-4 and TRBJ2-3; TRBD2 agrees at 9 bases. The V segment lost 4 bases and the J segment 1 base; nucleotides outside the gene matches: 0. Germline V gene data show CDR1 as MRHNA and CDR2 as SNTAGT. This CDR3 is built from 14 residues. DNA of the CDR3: TGTGCCAGCAGTGCTAGCGGGGGCACAGATACGCAGTATTTT. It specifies CASSASGGTDTQYF.

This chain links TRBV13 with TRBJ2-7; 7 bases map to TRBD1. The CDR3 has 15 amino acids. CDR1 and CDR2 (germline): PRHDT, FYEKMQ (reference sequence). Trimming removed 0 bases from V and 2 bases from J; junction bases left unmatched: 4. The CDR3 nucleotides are TGTGCCAGCAGCTTAGGACAGGGGACGACCTACGAGCAGTACTTC. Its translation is CASSLGQGTTYEQYF. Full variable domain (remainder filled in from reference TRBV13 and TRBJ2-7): AAGVIQSPRHLIKEKRETATLKCYPIPRHDTVYWYQQGPGQDPQFLISFYEKMQSDKGSIPDRFSAQQFSDYHSELNMSSLELGDSALYFCASSLGQGTTYEQYFGPGTRLTVT.

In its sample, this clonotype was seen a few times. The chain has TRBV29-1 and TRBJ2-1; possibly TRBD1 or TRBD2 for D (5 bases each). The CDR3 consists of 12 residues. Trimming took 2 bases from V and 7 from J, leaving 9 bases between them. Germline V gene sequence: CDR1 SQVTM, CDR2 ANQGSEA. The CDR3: CSVERDVNEQFF. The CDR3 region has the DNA TGCAGCGTTGAACGGGACGTGAATGAGCAGTTCTTC.

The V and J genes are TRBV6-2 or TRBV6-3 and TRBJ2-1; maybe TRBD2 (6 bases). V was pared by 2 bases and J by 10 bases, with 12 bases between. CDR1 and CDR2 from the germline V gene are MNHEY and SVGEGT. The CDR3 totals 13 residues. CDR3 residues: CASSYSVEGEQFF. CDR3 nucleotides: TGTGCCAGCAGTTACAGTGTGGAGGGCGAGCAGTTCTTC.

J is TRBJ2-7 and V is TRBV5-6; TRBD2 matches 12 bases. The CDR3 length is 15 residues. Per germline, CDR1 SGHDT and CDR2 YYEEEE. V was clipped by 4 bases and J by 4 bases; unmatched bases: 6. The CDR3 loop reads CASSTASGRGYEQYF. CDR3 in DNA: TGTGCCAGCAGCACGGCTAGCGGGAGGGGGTACGAGCAGTACTTC.

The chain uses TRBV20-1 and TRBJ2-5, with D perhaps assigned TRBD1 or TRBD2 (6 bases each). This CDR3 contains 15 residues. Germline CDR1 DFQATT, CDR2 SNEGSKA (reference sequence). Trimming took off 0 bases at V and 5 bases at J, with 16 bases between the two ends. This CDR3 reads CSARDGWGARETQYF. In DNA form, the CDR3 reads TGCAGTGCTAGAGATGGGTGGGGGGCGCGGGAGACCCAGTACTTC.

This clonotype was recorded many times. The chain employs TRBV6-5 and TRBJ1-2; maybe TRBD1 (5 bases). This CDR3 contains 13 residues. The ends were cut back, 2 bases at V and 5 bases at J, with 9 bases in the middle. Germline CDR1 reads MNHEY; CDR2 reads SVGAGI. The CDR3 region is CASSYDRIYGYTF. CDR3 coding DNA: TGTGCCAGCAGTTACGACAGAATTTATGGCTACACCTTC.

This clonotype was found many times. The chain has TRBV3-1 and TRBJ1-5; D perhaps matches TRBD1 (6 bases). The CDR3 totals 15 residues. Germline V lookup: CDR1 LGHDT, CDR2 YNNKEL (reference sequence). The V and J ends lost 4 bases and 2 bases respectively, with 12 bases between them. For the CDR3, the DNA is TGTGCCAGCAGCCCACAATCAGGGGGCAATCAGCCCCAGCATTTT. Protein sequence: CASSPQSGGNQPQHF.

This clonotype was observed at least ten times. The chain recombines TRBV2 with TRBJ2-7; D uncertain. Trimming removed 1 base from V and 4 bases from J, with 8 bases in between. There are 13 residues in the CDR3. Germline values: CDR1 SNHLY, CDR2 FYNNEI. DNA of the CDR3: TGTGCCAGCAGTGAAGGCCCCGGGTACGAGCAGTACTTC. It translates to CASSEGPGYEQYF.

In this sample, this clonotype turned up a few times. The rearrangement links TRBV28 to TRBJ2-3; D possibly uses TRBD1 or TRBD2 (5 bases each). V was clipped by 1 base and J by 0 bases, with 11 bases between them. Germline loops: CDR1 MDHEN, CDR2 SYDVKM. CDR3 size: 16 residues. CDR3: CASSLYSGQSTDTQYF. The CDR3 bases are TGTGCCAGCAGTTTATACTCGGGGCAGAGCACAGATACGCAGTATTTT.

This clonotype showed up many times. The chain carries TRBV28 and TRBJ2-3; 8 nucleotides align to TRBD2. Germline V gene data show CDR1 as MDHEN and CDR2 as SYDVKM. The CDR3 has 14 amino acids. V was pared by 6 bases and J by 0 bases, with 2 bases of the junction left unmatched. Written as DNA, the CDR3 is TGTGCCAGCAGCACGGGGGGGAGCACAGATACGCAGTATTTT. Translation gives CASSTGGSTDTQYF.

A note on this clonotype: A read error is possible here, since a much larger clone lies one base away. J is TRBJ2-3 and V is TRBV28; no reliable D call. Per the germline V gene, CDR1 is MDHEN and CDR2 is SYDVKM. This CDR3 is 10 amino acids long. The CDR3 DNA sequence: TGTGCCAGCAGTTTAGATATGCAGTATTTT. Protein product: CASSLDMQYF.

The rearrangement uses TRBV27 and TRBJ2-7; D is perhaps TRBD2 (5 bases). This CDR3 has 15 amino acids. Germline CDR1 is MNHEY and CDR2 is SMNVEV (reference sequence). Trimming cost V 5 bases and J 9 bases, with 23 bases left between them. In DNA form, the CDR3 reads TGTGCCAGCAGTACCTCGGACTCGATTCTGGTTTTGCAGTACTTC. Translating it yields CASSTSDSILVLQYF.